Sequencing of this T cell receptor beta chain was carried out in a study of T cell responses to AZD1222 COVID-19 vaccine. Findings and caveats of the study: After the peak T cell response, and only then, were repertoires sampled. A reported finding is that nearly half of spike-specific TCRs target unmutated variant regions. Females made up more of the donors, who were largely white British, and clonal diversity may have come out too low.

The CDR3 is made up of 15 amino acids. V gave up 4 bases and J gave up 5 bases, with 17 bases separating them. Germline-derived CDR1 and CDR2 are MNHEY and SVGAGI. In its sample, this clone was seen a few times. Its antigen is still unknown. Sequencing was performed with immunoSEQ multiplex PCR; in TCRdb, only in-frame clones are kept and a portion is missing. The data show over 100,000 clones, roughly nine tenths seen once. The sample in question was peripheral blood, obtained 28 days after the second AZD1222 dose. The chain links TRBV6-5 to TRBJ1-2; D perhaps matches TRBD1 (5 bases). This clonotype was sampled from an adult who received the AZD1222 COVID-19 vaccine. The CDR3 DNA is TGTGCCAGCAGTTCCCCCTTGACAGCCGGTTATGGCTACACCTTC. Translated: CASSSPLTAGYGYTF.